This TCR beta chain emerged from a study of T cells in localized non-small cell lung cancer. Profiling relied on immunoSEQ multiplex PCR, and the TCRdb table lists in-frame clones only, not all of them. The sample holds 100,000 to 150,000 clones, 70% to 90% seen once. Regarding this clone: The target antigen is unknown.

Notes on the study in general: Longer overall survival associated with higher blood T cell density; shorter survival with higher adjacent-lung clonality. The study found T cell clonality highest in uninvolved adjacent lung, above tumor. Median detection of top 100 tumor clones in adjacent lung was 55 to 60 clones. The study sequenced only one region of the tumor. As a result, intratumor heterogeneity could not be excluded and remains possible.

This TCR came from a female donor at least 60 years old with stage I lung adenocarcinoma. Source: peripheral blood, taken before any cancer treatment.

The CDR3 DNA reads as TGTGCCAGCAGCTTAGAGACAAGCACAGATACGCAGTATTTT. Its translation is CASSLETSTDTQYF. The chain combines TRBV13 with TRBJ2-3; D not resolved. With 1 base removed from V and 0 bases from J, the gap between germline ends came to 5 bases. CDR3 size: 14 residues. Germline V gene sequence: CDR1 PRHDT, CDR2 FYEKMQ (reference sequence).